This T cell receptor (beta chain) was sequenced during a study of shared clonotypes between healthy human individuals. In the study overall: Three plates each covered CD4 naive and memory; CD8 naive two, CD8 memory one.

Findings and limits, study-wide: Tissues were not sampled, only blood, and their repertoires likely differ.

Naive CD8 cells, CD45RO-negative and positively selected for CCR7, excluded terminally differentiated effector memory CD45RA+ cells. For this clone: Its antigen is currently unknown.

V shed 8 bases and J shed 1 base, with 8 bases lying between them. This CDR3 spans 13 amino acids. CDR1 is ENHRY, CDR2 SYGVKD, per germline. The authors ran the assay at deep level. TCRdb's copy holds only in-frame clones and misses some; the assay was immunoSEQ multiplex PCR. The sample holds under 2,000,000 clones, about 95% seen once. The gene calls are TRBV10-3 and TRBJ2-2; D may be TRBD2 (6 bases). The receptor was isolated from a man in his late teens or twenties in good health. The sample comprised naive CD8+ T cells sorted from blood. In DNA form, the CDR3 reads TGTGCCATCGGCGGGGAGAACACCGGGGAGCTGTTTTTT. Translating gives CAIGGENTGELFF.